These 6 T cell receptor beta chains originate from one sample sequenced in a study of blood T cell repertoires in COVID-19. Profiled with immunoSEQ multiplex PCR; TCRdb holds only in-frame clones, not every one. Of around 300,000 clones listed, 88% are singletons. What was sequenced was peripheral blood. The receptors derive from a woman aged 25 to 39 with COVID-19, enrolled during active disease.

The rearrangement links TRBV6-1 to TRBJ1-6; the D gene is possibly TRBD1 (5 bases). CDR3 length: 19 amino acids. Trimming took 3 bases from V and 0 from J, leaving 18 bases between them. CDR1 MNHNS and CDR2 SASEGT come from the germline V gene. The CDR3 DNA follows: TGTGCCAGCAGTGACCTCCGGGACTCGAGGAGCTCCTATAATTCACCCCTCCACTTT. This translates into CASSDLRDSRSSYNSPLHF.

The chain recombines TRBV7-9 with TRBJ1-2; the D is unclear. The V end lost 4 bases, the J end lost 5 bases, and 11 bases lay between the germline ends. Germline V gene data show CDR1 as SEHNR and CDR2 as FQNEAQ (reference sequence). The CDR3 sequence is 13 residues long. This chain's CDR3 is CASSSTGLYGYTF. The CDR3 nucleotides are TGTGCCAGCAGCTCAACCGGACTTTATGGCTACACCTTC.

This chain links TRBV6-5 with TRBJ2-3, with a tentative D call TRBD1 (5 bases). The CDR3 covers 13 residues. Germline CDR1 is MNHEY and CDR2 is SVGAGI. The germline V and J ends were trimmed by 5 bases and 3 bases, with 9 bases remaining between them. CDR3 sequence (DNA): TGTGCCAGCAGTATACAGGAAACAGATACGCAGTATTTT. Translating gives CASSIQETDTQYF.

The rearrangement joins TRBV6-2 or TRBV6-3 to TRBJ2-5, with 8 bases that match TRBD2. CDR3 length equals 14 residues. The junction had 8 bases not matched to a gene; V was cut back by 6 bases and J by 5 bases. In germline, CDR1 is MNHEY, CDR2 SVGEGT. DNA for the CDR3: TGTGCCAGCAGCTCCACTCGGGGGGGGGAGACCCAGTACTTC. This sequence encodes CASSSTRGGETQYF.

V gene TRBV18 combines with J gene TRBJ1-4; possible D gene TRBD1, 6 bases. In germline, CDR1 is KGHSH, CDR2 LQKENI. This CDR3 contains 15 residues. V was pared by 6 bases and J by 1 base, with 12 bases between. As DNA, the CDR3 is TGTGCCAGCTCTCCTAGGGGGAGAACTAATGAAAAACTGTTTTTT. This translates into CASSPRGRTNEKLFF.

As to this clone: The same CDR3 can be traced to other DNA sequences in this sample. The CDR3 region is CASSLGQGADGYTF. CDR3 sequence (DNA): TGTGCCAGCAGCTTAGGGCAGGGGGCGGATGGCTACACCTTC. The chain couples TRBV7-9 to TRBJ1-2; 8 bases match TRBD1. J was trimmed by 6 bases and V by 1 base; bases with no gene match: 4. CDR1 is SEHNR, CDR2 FQNEAQ, per germline (reference sequence). CDR3 length equals 14 residues. The whole variable domain, filled in from reference TRBV7-9 and TRBJ1-2, reads DTGVSQNPRHKITKRGQNVTFRCDPISEHNRLYWYRQTLGQGPEFLTYFQNEAQLEKSRLLSDRFSAERPKGSFSTLEIQRTEQGDSAMYLCASSLGQGADGYTFGSGTRLTVV.